Presented here are 11 T cell receptor beta chains from one specimen sequenced in a study of regulatory and conventional T cells in RAG deficiency. The table came from immunoSEQ multiplex PCR; TCRdb's copy has only in-frame clones and leaves some out. The data hold under 35,000 clones, with about 75% observed a single time. Conventional CD4+ T cells were sorted from blood as CD25-low CD127-high cells. These records were also assigned to another study, of regulatory T cells. That report notes: Amplification used 52 TRBV primers and 13 TRBJ primers.

Sequencing input: CD4+ effector T cells sorted from blood. These receptor sequences come from a human donor in good health.

This clone was counted a single time. This rearrangement joins TRBV9 to TRBJ2-3; D not certain. CDR3 length: 13 amino acids. V gave up 4 bases and J gave up 1 base, with 7 bases separating them. CDR1 is SGDLS and CDR2 is YYNGEE in the germline V gene. The CDR3 loop reads CASSPDRTDTQYF. The DNA of the CDR3 is TGTGCCAGCAGCCCTGACCGCACAGATACGCAGTATTTT.

This clone was seen only once. The chain is built from TRBV7-3 and TRBJ1-2, with a weak D call TRBD1 (5 bases). Per the germline V gene, CDR1 is SGHTA and CDR2 is FQGTGA. The CDR3 contains 13 residues. V was clipped by 5 bases and J by 8 bases, with 15 bases between them. The CDR3 nucleotides are TGTGCCAGCAGCCTAGGGCAGGGAGGCGGCTACACCTTC. Its translation: CASSLGQGGGYTF.

This CDR3 reads CASSESAGPSTGELFF. CDR3 coding DNA: TGCGCCAGCAGTGAGTCTGCGGGGCCATCGACCGGGGAGCTGTTTTTT. The chain recombines TRBV10-2 with TRBJ2-2, with a possible D match to TRBD2 (6 bases). Germline CDR1 and CDR2: WSHSY and SAAADI. V lost 0 bases to trimming and J lost 5 bases, with 13 bases between them. This CDR3 is 16 amino acids long.

This clone was observed a handful of times. The chain has TRBV11-2 and TRBJ1-6; D gene unclear. This CDR3 has 13 amino acids. Germline CDR1 reads SGHAT; CDR2 reads FQNNGV. V was trimmed by 0 bases and J by 9 bases, leaving 6 bases between them. Written as DNA, the CDR3 is TGTGCCAGCAGCTTAGATCACCCTTCACCCCTCCACTTT. It translates to CASSLDHPSPLHF.

This rearrangement joins TRBV7-3 to TRBJ2-2; D may be TRBD2 (6 bases). The CDR3 totals 15 residues. Germline CDR1 is SGHTA and CDR2 is FQGTGA. V was pared by 1 base and J by 6 bases, with 12 bases between. The DNA of the CDR3 is TGTGCCAGCAGCTTAAGCGGCGGGGTGGCCGGGGAGCTGTTTTTT. The encoded protein is CASSLSGGVAGELFF.

The rearrangement joins TRBV5-1 to TRBJ1-6; D gene unclear. The CDR3 consists of 16 residues. CDR1 SGHRS and CDR2 YFSETQ come from the germline V gene. Trimming cost V 0 bases and J 5 bases, with 12 bases left between them. CDR3 amino acids: CASSLEGPPNNSPLHF. The CDR3 DNA follows: TGCGCCAGCAGCTTGGAAGGTCCCCCTAATAATTCACCCCTCCACTTT.

There are a few counts of this clone. J is TRBJ2-2 and V is TRBV6-1, with D possibly matching TRBD1 (6 bases). V shed 3 bases and J shed 6 bases, with 8 bases lying between them. This CDR3 contains 13 residues. The germline V gene has CDR1 MNHNS and CDR2 SASEGT. The CDR3 loop reads CASSETGPGELFF. The CDR3 nucleotides are TGTGCCAGCAGTGAGACAGGACCCGGGGAGCTGTTTTTT.

The V gene is TRBV4-1, the J gene TRBJ2-7, with a weak D call TRBD2 (5 bases). Looked up from germline, CDR1 is MGHRA and CDR2 is YSYEKL. V was cut by 0 bases and J by 6 bases, with 9 bases left in between. The CDR3 totals 13 residues. The CDR3 region is CASSQDGGGEQYF. The CDR3 DNA follows: TGCGCCAGCAGCCAAGATGGCGGAGGCGAGCAGTACTTC.

This chain connects TRBV19 to TRBJ1-2; D uncertain. Trimming cost V 2 bases and J 7 bases, with 8 bases left between them. This CDR3 region has 12 residues. Germline loops: CDR1 LNHDA, CDR2 SQIVND (reference sequence). The CDR3 reads CASSIHAAGYTF. CDR3 sequence (DNA): TGTGCCAGTAGTATACACGCTGCTGGCTACACCTTC.

This clone turned up a few times. The CDR3 reads CASSQPTGSYGYTF. The CDR3, as DNA: TGCGCCAGCAGCCAACCAACAGGATCCTATGGCTACACCTTC. This chain links TRBV4-1 with TRBJ1-2, with a tentative D call TRBD1 (5 bases). Germline V gene sequence: CDR1 MGHRA, CDR2 YSYEKL. The CDR3 extends over 14 amino acids. The V gene lost 2 bases and the J gene lost 4 bases, with 11 bases spanning the gap.

The chain combines TRBV5-1 with TRBJ2-3; TRBD1 or TRBD2 may be the D gene (6 bases each). The V and J ends lost 0 bases and 3 bases respectively, with 11 bases between them. Germline V gives CDR1 SGHRS, CDR2 YFSETQ. The CDR3 spans 15 residues. CDR3 coding DNA: TGCGCCAGCAGCTTGGTCGGAGGGGGTACAGATACGCAGTATTTT. This encodes CASSLVGGGTDTQYF.